The 11 T cell receptor beta chains below were found in one sample sequenced in a study of T-cell reconstitution after alpha-beta-depleted transplantation in children. TCRbeta library preparation incorporated unique molecular identifiers. TCRdb itself ran the PCR reads through MiXCR, one entry per CDR3 protein. The sample carries about 640,000 distinct CDR3 sequences, around 13% recorded once. The sequences come from PBMCs, mostly from graft donor cells, collected 360 days after TCRalphabeta/CD19-depleted stem cell transplant. The receptors were gathered from a male patient younger than 18 who had a stem cell transplant for acute myeloid leukemia, so the T cells may come from the graft donor.

This clonotype was found many times. V gene TRBV5-1 combines with J gene TRBJ2-5; TRBD1 matches at 7 bases. CDR1 and CDR2 (germline): SGHRS, YFSETQ. J gave up 2 bases and V 4 bases, and 2 bases lay outside the gene matches. CDR3 length: 13 amino acids. The CDR3: CASSTTGQETQYF. The CDR3 coding sequence is TGCGCCAGCAGCACGACAGGGCAAGAGACCCAGTACTTC.

The chain joins TRBV27 to TRBJ2-3, with 7 bases identical to TRBD1. Trimming at V came to 5 bases and at J to 2 bases, leaving 7 bases not matched to a gene. The germline V gene has CDR1 MNHEY and CDR2 SMNVEV (reference sequence). The CDR3 runs 15 residues. CDR3 protein: CASSDYRGDTDTQYF. In DNA, the CDR3 is TGTGCCAGCAGTGACTACAGGGGAGACACAGATACGCAGTATTTT.

In this sample, this clonotype turned up many times. The gene calls are TRBV29-1 and TRBJ2-2, with D possibly TRBD1 on 5 matching bases. Germline values: CDR1 SQVTM, CDR2 ANQGSEA. The CDR3 totals 14 residues. The V end lost 6 bases, the J end lost 6 bases, and 17 bases lay between the germline ends. CDR3 sequence: CSVYGQGRSGELFF. The CDR3 coding sequence is TGCAGCGTCTATGGGCAGGGAAGGTCCGGGGAGCTGTTTTTT.

V gene TRBV12-3 or TRBV12-4 combines with J gene TRBJ1-2; D perhaps matches TRBD1 (5 bases). V was pared by 5 bases and J by 5 bases, with 12 bases between. The CDR3 is made up of 13 amino acids. The CDR3 loop is CASSDGGFYGYTF. In DNA form, the CDR3 reads TGTGCCAGCAGTGACGGGGGGTTTTATGGCTACACCTTC.

There are a few counts of this clonotype. As the CDR3 is not closed by the conserved phenylalanine or tryptophan, this likely results from a read error. It is unclear where the CDR3 begins or ends on the DNA, so no DNA is shown, and the CDR3 is as TCRdb lists it. The chain is built from TRBV5-7 and TRBJ1-5; no DNA check was done on the table's D call, TRBD1. TRBV5-7 is an open reading frame, and its role is uncertain. The CDR3 contains 9 residues when both ends are counted. CDR3: CASSPKGAP.

This clonotype occurred many times. The J gene is TRBJ2-7, the V gene TRBV29-1, with D perhaps matching TRBD2 (6 bases). In germline, CDR1 is SQVTM, CDR2 ANQGSEA. V gave up 2 bases and J gave up 5 bases, with 10 bases separating them. CDR3 length: 12 residues. CDR3 coding DNA: TGCAGCGTTGAACTGACTAGGAACGAGCAGTACTTC. Amino acids: CSVELTRNEQYF.

The chain employs TRBV10-3 and TRBJ2-6; 7 bases agree with TRBD1. The germline V gene encodes CDR1 ENHRY and CDR2 SYGVKD. This CDR3 is built from 16 residues. V gave up 0 bases and J gave up 4 bases; unmatched junction bases: 3. DNA of the CDR3: TGTGCCATCAGTGAGTCGACAGGGTCGGGGGCCAACGTCCTGACTTTC. Its protein product is CAISESTGSGANVLTF.

This clonotype has a count of ten or more. The V and J genes are TRBV7-2 and TRBJ2-7; perhaps TRBD2 as D (6 bases). Germline loops: CDR1 SGHTA, CDR2 FQGNSA. CDR3 length: 14 amino acids. The V end lost 1 base, the J end lost 5 bases, and 12 bases lay between the germline ends. The CDR3 DNA sequence: TGTGCCAGCAGCTTAGTGGGGGAGGAGAACGAGCAGTACTTC. This gives the protein CASSLVGEENEQYF. The variable domain in full, with the rest retrieved from reference TRBV7-2 and TRBJ2-7, is GAGVSQSPSNKVTEKGKDVELRCDPISGHTALYWYRQSLGQGLEFLIYFQGNSAPDKSGLPSDRFSAERTGGSVSTLTIQRTQQEDSAVYLCASSLVGEENEQYFGPGTRLTVT.

This clonotype has at least ten counts. Because it lacks the conserved phenylalanine or tryptophan at the end, this CDR3 is likely a read error. No DNA is shown, since the ends of the CDR3 on it are uncertain; the CDR3 is the one TCRdb lists. The rearrangement uses TRBV21-1 and TRBJ2-5; TRBD1 reflects the table's D call only, with no check against the DNA. TRBV21-1 is shown as a pseudogene. Including both end residues, the CDR3 is 9 amino acids long. The chain's CDR3 is CASSKPPSI.

The chain uses TRBV28 and TRBJ2-1; 9 nucleotides line up with TRBD1. V shed 6 bases and J 7 bases; nucleotides not matched to a gene: 10. Germline CDR1 is MDHEN and CDR2 is SYDVKM. CDR3 length: 15 residues. This CDR3 is CASRWTGEKWNEQFF. CDR3 coding DNA: TGTGCCAGCAGATGGACAGGGGAAAAGTGGAATGAGCAGTTCTTC.

The chain recombines TRBV4-2 with TRBJ2-7; D gene unclear. The CDR3 sequence is 9 residues long. Germline-derived CDR1 and CDR2 are LGHNA and YNFKEQ. Trimming stripped 6 bases from V and 6 bases from J, with 3 bases between. This chain's CDR3 is CASRFEQYF. Here the CDR3 DNA reads TGTGCCAGCAGATTCGAGCAGTACTTC.